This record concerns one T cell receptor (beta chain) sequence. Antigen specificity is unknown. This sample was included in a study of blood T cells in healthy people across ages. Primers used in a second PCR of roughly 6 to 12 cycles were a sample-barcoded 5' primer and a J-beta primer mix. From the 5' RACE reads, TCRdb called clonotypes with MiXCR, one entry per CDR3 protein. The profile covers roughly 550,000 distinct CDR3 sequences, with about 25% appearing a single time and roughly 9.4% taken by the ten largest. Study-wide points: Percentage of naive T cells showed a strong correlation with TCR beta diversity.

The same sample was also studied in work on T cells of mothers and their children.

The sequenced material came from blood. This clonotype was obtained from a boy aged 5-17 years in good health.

The CDR3 bases are TGCAGTGCTAGGGACAGGGGTGGAGAGACCCAGTACTTC. Residues: CSARDRGGETQYF. V is TRBV20-1 and J is TRBJ2-1, with 9 bases aligning to TRBD1. The J call may be in error: the DNA end matches TRBJ2-5 better. CDR1 and CDR2 (germline): DFQATT, SNEGSKA (reference sequence). There are 13 residues in the CDR3.